The following is a T cell receptor (beta chain) sequence with its context. The antigen remains unidentified. From germline, CDR1 is SGHRS and CDR2 YFSETQ. The CDR3 is 14 amino acids. Trimming took off 6 bases at V and 4 bases at J, with 11 bases between the two ends. The data were obtained in a study of T cells in localized non-small cell lung cancer. Method: immunoSEQ multiplex PCR; TCRdb's copy keeps in-frame clones and lacks some. The sample has about 59,000 clones, approximately 89% seen once. Notes on the study in general: Without multi-region sequencing, intratumor heterogeneity could not be excluded. The study detected a median approximately 50 of the top 100 tumor clones in adjacent lung. There was an association of higher blood T cell density with longer overall survival. Adjacent uninvolved lung tissue had the highest T cell clonality, exceeding tumor.

The J gene is TRBJ2-6, the V gene TRBV5-1; maybe TRBD1 (5 bases). The origin of this receptor is a man between 40 and 75 years old with stage I lung adenocarcinoma. Material: peripheral blood, obtained before any cancer treatment. The CDR3 nucleotides are TGCGCCAGCAATCAGGGTGCCGGGGCCAACGTCCTGACTTTC. Encoded protein: CASNQGAGANVLTF.